This TCR beta chain derives from a study of T cell responses to AZD1222 COVID-19 vaccine. The repertoire was sequenced with immunoSEQ multiplex PCR; TCRdb's copy has only in-frame clones and lacks some. In the table there are some 150,000 clones, about 93% of which are singletons. The CDR3 has 15 residues. Losses at the gene ends were 4 bases for V and 2 bases for J; bases not matched to a gene: 3. CDR1 and CDR2 from the germline V gene are SEHNR and FQNEAQ (reference sequence). The sequence was collected from an adult in good health. V is TRBV7-9 and J is TRBJ2-7, with 12 bases lining up with TRBD2. The material sequenced was peripheral blood, taken on day 0 of AZD1222 vaccination. The CDR3 region has the DNA TGTGCCAGCAGCTCGACTAGCGGGAGAACCTACGAGCAGTACTTC. This codes for CASSSTSGRTYEQYF.